The present TCR beta chain was sequenced within a study of blood T cell repertoires in COVID-19. Study-wide context: The United States, Italy and Spain supplied acute and convalescent COVID-19 samples. T cells, B-cell-depleted T cells, or PBMCs supplied cDNA or gDNA.

In the source study's methods: Estimation of nucleated cell counts relied on the amplification of reference gene primers. Assay: immunoSEQ multiplex PCR; the TCRdb copy retains only in-frame clones and omits some. V, J and clone size are those of that table, while D and trimming were read from the DNA. The sample shows 120,000 to 150,000 clones, 70% to 90% of them seen only once. The V and J ends lost 0 bases and 6 bases respectively, with 13 bases between them. This CDR3 contains 15 residues. Germline CDR1 SGHRS, CDR2 YFSETQ. Sequenced material: peripheral blood. The TCR was taken from a woman in her sixties with acute or convalescent COVID-19. V gene TRBV5-1 combines with J gene TRBJ2-4; D might be TRBD2 (5 bases). In DNA, the CDR3 is TGCGCCAGCAGCTTGGTTGAGGGAAGACGAAACATTCAGTACTTC. It specifies CASSLVEGRRNIQYF.